Below, one T cell receptor beta chain is given with its context. The data belong to a study of blood T cells in healthy people across ages. The CDR3 contains 14 residues. The germline V gene has CDR1 LNHNV and CDR2 YYDKDF (reference sequence). Trimming cost V 2 bases and J 10 bases; bases outside gene matches: 7. The use of a sample-barcoded 5' primer and a J-beta primer mix characterized a second PCR of roughly 6 to 12 cycles. TCRdb fed the 5' RACE reads into MiXCR, producing one record per CDR3 protein. The sample consists of approximately 790,000 distinct CDR3 sequences, under 80% of them appearing once.

V gene TRBV15 combines with J gene TRBJ2-1; 8 bases agree with TRBD2. The sample comprised blood. The origin of this receptor is a man younger than 45 in good health. The DNA for the CDR3 is TGTGCCACCAGCAGACCGGGGGGGGAAAGAGAGCAGTTCTTC. Its translation: CATSRPGGEREQFF.